This record looks at one T cell receptor beta chain sequence and its context. Regarding treatment: randomized to nivolumab then ipilimumab (arm A) or the reverse (arm B). No patient had prior DNA-damaging chemotherapy. This entry belongs to a study of sequential checkpoint blockade in melanoma. At the level of the study: Randomization was 1:1 between first-line nivolumab→ipilimumab and ipilimumab→nivolumab. TCRβ was sequenced from DNA of 91 pretreatment tumors. After both sequences, patients received maintenance nivolumab.

V dropped 5 bases and J dropped 2 bases, with 12 bases sitting between them. This CDR3 is built from 14 residues. Per the germline V gene, CDR1 is SQVTM and CDR2 is ANQGSEA. Sequencing used immunoSEQ multiplex PCR; TCRdb keeps in-frame clones, though not all of them. The sample includes some 10,000 clones, 25% to 30% seen only once; the top ten take around a fifth. This chain links TRBV29-1 with TRBJ2-2; no reliable D call. The TCR comes from a human donor with melanoma. Material: tumor tissue (inferred from file names), obtained from a patient given nivolumab and ipilimumab in sequence. Here the CDR3 DNA reads TGCAGCGTTCGGTCCAGACCAAACACCGGGGAGCTGTTTTTT. Its protein product is CSVRSRPNTGELFF.